Listed below are T cell receptor beta chains from one sample, sequenced in a study of cytotoxic CD8 clonotypes in ibrutinib-treated CLL. Libraries were prepared by immunoSEQ multiplex PCR; TCRdb keeps only in-frame clonotypes and omits some of them. The profile shows some 300,000 clones, 80% of them singletons. Material: PBMCs, obtained before ibrutinib treatment. The receptor set was obtained from a human donor with chronic lymphocytic leukemia. The CDR3 runs from the conserved cysteine through the conserved F or W. Fields, in order: V gene, J gene, clone size, D gene, CDR3 protein, CDR3 DNA. D genes are given only for firm matches. A clone size is listed for some rows: how often the clone was seen (once, few, many), or a class if it is expanded.

TRBV10-3	TRBJ2-5	.	TRBD2	CAISESHGTSGRALQETQYF	TGTGCCATCAGTGAGTCTCACGGGACTAGCGGGAGGGCCCTTCAAGAGACCCAGTACTTC
TRBV7-9	TRBJ2-1	.	.	CASSLVFSKSSYNEQFF	TGTGCCAGCAGCTTAGTTTTCTCAAAAAGCTCCTACAATGAGCAGTTCTTC
TRBV6-5	TRBJ2-5	.	.	CASGPGGETQYF	TGTGCCAGCGGACCCGGCGGGGAGACCCAGTACTTC
TRBV5-6	TRBJ1-1	.	.	CASSLAGTVNTEAFF	TGTGCCAGCAGCTTGGCGGGCACAGTGAACACTGAAGCTTTCTTT
TRBV18	TRBJ1-1	.	TRBD1	CASSPQGAVTEAFF	TGTGCCAGCTCACCACAGGGGGCGGTCACTGAAGCTTTCTTT
TRBV7-9	TRBJ2-1	.	TRBD2	CASSLGSGLAGGPGNEQFF	TGTGCCAGCAGCTTAGGGTCGGGACTAGCGGGAGGGCCAGGTAATGAGCAGTTCTTC
TRBV9	TRBJ2-2	.	.	CASSVWRSGTGELFF	TGTGCCAGCAGCGTTTGGCGGAGCGGCACCGGGGAGCTGTTTTTT
TRBV9	TRBJ2-2	.	TRBD2	CASSVDPSGRADTGELFF	TGTGCCAGCAGCGTAGATCCTAGCGGGAGGGCCGACACCGGGGAGCTGTTTTTT
TRBV13	TRBJ2-7	.	TRBD1	CASSLRTGLSYEQYF	TGTGCCAGCAGCTTGAGGACAGGCCTCTCCTACGAGCAGTACTTC
TRBV5-8	TRBJ2-3	.	TRBD2	CASTLAGGPDTQYF	TGTGCCAGCACCTTAGCGGGAGGACCAGATACGCAGTATTTT
TRBV6-5	TRBJ1-1	once	.	CASSYFLGVTEAFF	TGTGCCAGCAGTTACTTCTTAGGGGTCACTGAAGCTTTCTTT
TRBV15	TRBJ2-2	.	TRBD2	CATSTLAGAHTGELFF	TGTGCCACCAGCACACTAGCGGGAGCACATACCGGGGAGCTGTTTTTT
TRBV5-4	TRBJ2-7	.	.	CASSLAPVTADEQYF	TGTGCCAGCAGCTTGGCCCCCGTGACAGCTGACGAGCAGTACTTC
TRBV5-1	TRBJ1-2	few	.	CASSPRGSYGYTF	TGCGCCAGCAGCCCACGGGGTAGCTATGGCTACACCTTC
TRBV10-3	TRBJ1-2	few	TRBD1	CALSAGTDYGYTF	TGTGCCCTCTCCGCCGGGACAGACTATGGCTACACCTTC
TRBV9	TRBJ1-3	.	.	CASSAGEGFSGNTIYF	TGTGCCAGCAGCGCAGGGGAGGGCTTCTCTGGAAACACCATATATTTT
TRBV5-4	TRBJ2-7	.	TRBD2	CASSLAGLGYEQYF	TGTGCCAGCAGCTTGGCTGGACTAGGGTACGAGCAGTACTTC
TRBV13	TRBJ1-1	.	.	CASAWRNTEAFF	TGTGCCAGCGCTTGGAGGAACACTGAAGCTTTCTTT
TRBV18	TRBJ1-4	.	.	CASSPPNWDEKLFF	TGTGCCAGCTCACCACCCAATTGGGATGAAAAACTGTTTTTT
TRBV2	TRBJ1-2	few	.	CASSYRVNYGYTF	TGTGCCAGCAGTTACAGGGTGAACTATGGCTACACCTTC
TRBV4-3	TRBJ2-7	.	.	CASSRRFAEIYEQYF	TGCGCCAGCAGCCGCCGCTTTGCGGAGATCTACGAGCAGTACTTC
TRBV7-9	TRBJ2-3	.	.	CASSALYF	TGTGCCAGCAGTGCCCTGTATTTT
TRBV4-1	TRBJ2-7	few	.	CASSQDPPGGRYEQYF	TGCGCCAGCAGCCAAGATCCACCAGGGGGGAGATACGAGCAGTACTTC
TRBV27	TRBJ1-2	.	.	CASKDRYNYGYTF	TGTGCCAGCAAGGACAGATATAACTATGGCTACACCTTC
TRBV7-9	TRBJ1-2	.	.	CASSSNNPGHGAEGYGYTF	TGTGCCAGCAGCTCGAACAACCCCGGACATGGGGCGGAGGGCTATGGCTACACCTTC
TRBV4-1	TRBJ2-7	few	.	CASSQVNGPYEQYF	TGCGCCAGCAGCCAAGTGAACGGACCGTACGAGCAGTACTTC
TRBV7-3	TRBJ2-2	few	TRBD1	CASSATGGVKLFF	TGTGCCAGCAGCGCGACAGGGGGCGTGAAGCTGTTTTTT
TRBV14	TRBJ2-1	.	.	CASSQAPGSQFF	TGTGCCAGCAGCCAAGCTCCGGGTTCTCAGTTCTTC
TRBV28	TRBJ2-7	.	.	CASRFVPGEQYF	TGTGCCAGCAGATTCGTCCCAGGGGAGCAGTACTTC